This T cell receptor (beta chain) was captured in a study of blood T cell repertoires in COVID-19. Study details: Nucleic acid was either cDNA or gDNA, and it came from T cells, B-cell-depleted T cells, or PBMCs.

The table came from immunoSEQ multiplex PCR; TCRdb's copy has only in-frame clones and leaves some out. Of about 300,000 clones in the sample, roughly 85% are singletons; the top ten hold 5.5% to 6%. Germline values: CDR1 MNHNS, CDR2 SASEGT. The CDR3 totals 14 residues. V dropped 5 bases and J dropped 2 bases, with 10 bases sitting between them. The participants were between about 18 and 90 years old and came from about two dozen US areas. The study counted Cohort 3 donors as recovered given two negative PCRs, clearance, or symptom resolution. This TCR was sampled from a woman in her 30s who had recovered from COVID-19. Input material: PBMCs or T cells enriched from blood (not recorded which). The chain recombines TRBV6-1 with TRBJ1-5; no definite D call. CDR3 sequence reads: CASSYPEGNQPQHF. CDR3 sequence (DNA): TGTGCCAGCAGTTATCCGGAGGGCAATCAGCCCCAGCATTTT.